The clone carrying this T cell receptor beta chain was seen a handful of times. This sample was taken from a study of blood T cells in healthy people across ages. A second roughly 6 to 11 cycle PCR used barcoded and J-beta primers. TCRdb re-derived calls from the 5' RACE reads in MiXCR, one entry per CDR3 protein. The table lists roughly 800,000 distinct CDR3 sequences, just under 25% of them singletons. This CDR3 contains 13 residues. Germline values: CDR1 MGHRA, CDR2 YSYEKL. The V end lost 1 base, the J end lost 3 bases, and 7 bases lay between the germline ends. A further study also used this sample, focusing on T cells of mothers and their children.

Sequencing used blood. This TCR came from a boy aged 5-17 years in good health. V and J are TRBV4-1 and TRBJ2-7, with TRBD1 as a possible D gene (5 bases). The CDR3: CASSQAGRYEQYF. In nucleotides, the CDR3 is TGCGCCAGCAGCCAAGCAGGGCGCTACGAGCAGTACTTC.